The 25 T cell receptor beta chains in this list originate from one sample, sequenced in a study of regulatory dendritic cells for organ transplantation. CFSE-labeled sorted T cells met regulatory or mature dendritic cells for over 4 days. Profiled with immunoSEQ multiplex PCR; TCRdb holds only in-frame clones, not every one. The table lists about 4,200 clones, 60% of them singletons, with roughly 17% in the top ten. These TCRs are of unknown antigen specificity. Sequenced material: memory CD8+ T cells from blood cultured with regulatory dendritic cells. Sample subset: CD45RO+ memory T cells. The receptor set was obtained from a human donor in good health.

The chain has TRBV29-1 and TRBJ1-1; 7 nucleotides align to TRBD1. This CDR3 has 14 residues. The V gene's germline CDR1 is SQVTM and CDR2 ANQGSEA. V was clipped by 4 bases and J by 0 bases; unmatched bases: 5. The CDR3 DNA reads as TGCAGCGTTGTCCAGACAGGGATGAACACTGAAGCTTTCTTT. Amino acids: CSVVQTGMNTEAFF.

This clone was counted only a few times. The chain has TRBV6-6 and TRBJ2-5; TRBD1 matches 7 bases. Looked up from germline, CDR1 is MNHNY and CDR2 is SVGAGI (reference sequence). The CDR3 is 16 amino acids. J was trimmed by 4 bases and V by 2 bases; bases with no gene match: 10. The CDR3 coding sequence is TGTGCCAGCAGTTACCCAGGACAGGCGTCGGTAGAGACCCAGTACTTC. It specifies CASSYPGQASVETQYF.

This chain connects TRBV27 to TRBJ1-1; TRBD1 agrees at 8 bases. Losses at the gene ends were 5 bases for V and 5 bases for J; bases not matched to a gene: 7. The CDR3 loop spans 14 amino acids. Germline CDR1 MNHEY, CDR2 SMNVEV (reference sequence). The CDR3 nucleotides read TGTGCCAGCAGTCTTCGGACAGGGTGGACTGAAGCTTTCTTT. Protein product: CASSLRTGWTEAFF.

V usage is TRBV11-2 and J usage is TRBJ1-5; D unclear. The length of the CDR3 is 14 residues. Per the germline V gene, CDR1 is SGHAT and CDR2 is FQNNGV. The V end was cut by 2 bases, the J end by 6 bases, with 11 bases between. The CDR3, as DNA: TGTGCCAGCAGCTTAACCGGGGATGGTCAGCCCCAGCATTTT. It yields the protein CASSLTGDGQPQHF. Full variable domain (outside the CDR3, taken from reference TRBV11-2 and TRBJ1-5): EAGVAQSPRYKIIEKRQSVAFWCNPISGHATLYWYQQILGQGPKLLIQFQNNGVVDDSQLPKDRFSAERLKGVDSTLKIQPAKLEDSAVYLCASSLTGDGQPQHFGDGTRLSIL.

For the CDR3, the DNA is TGTGCCAGCAGCCCCCGTGAGGGGGGGGACCAAGAGACCCAGTACTTC. Translating it yields CASSPREGGDQETQYF. The chain links TRBV4-2 to TRBJ2-5; a possible D gene is TRBD2 (7 bases). CDR3 length: 16 amino acids. Germline CDR1 and CDR2: LGHNA and YNFKEQ. V lost 4 bases to trimming and J lost 0 bases, with 15 bases between them.

V gene TRBV5-1 combines with J gene TRBJ2-1, with TRBD2 as a possible D gene (6 bases). Germline CDR1 reads SGHRS; CDR2 reads YFSETQ. The CDR3 runs to 13 residues. V shed 7 bases and J shed 5 bases, with 13 bases lying between them. The CDR3 sequence is CASWGTGNNEQFF. Written as DNA, the CDR3 is TGCGCCAGCTGGGGGACTGGTAACAATGAGCAGTTCTTC.

This clone was counted only a few times. V gene TRBV10-3 combines with J gene TRBJ2-6; 9 bases map to TRBD1. CDR1 and CDR2 (germline): ENHRY, SYGVKD. The CDR3 consists of 20 residues. V was pared by 0 bases and J by 0 bases, with 9 bases of the junction left unmatched. For the CDR3, the DNA is TGTGCCATCAGTGAGTCAGGGACAGGGCAATCGGTCTCTGGGGCCAACGTCCTGACTTTC. Its translation: CAISESGTGQSVSGANVLTF.

This clone showed up just a few times. J is TRBJ1-6 and V is TRBV11-3; the D gene is possibly TRBD1 (6 bases). V was clipped by 2 bases and J by 5 bases, with 10 bases between them. The CDR3 consists of 15 residues. Germline CDR1 and CDR2: SGHNT and YENEEA. The CDR3 sequence: CASSLRGQDNSPLHF. As DNA, the CDR3 is TGTGCCAGCAGCTTAAGGGGACAAGATAATTCACCCCTCCACTTT.

The J gene is TRBJ2-7, the V gene TRBV7-9; a possible D gene is TRBD2 (5 bases). Trimming removed 2 bases from V and 0 bases from J, with 8 bases in between. This CDR3 is built from 14 residues. Per the germline V gene, CDR1 is SEHNR and CDR2 is FQNEAQ (reference sequence). CDR3 sequence (DNA): TGTGCCAGCAGCTTACCGGGGAGCTCCTACGAGCAGTACTTC. Encoded protein: CASSLPGSSYEQYF.

The rearrangement links TRBV5-1 to TRBJ1-2; 12 nucleotides line up with TRBD1. The trim removed 4 bases at V and 5 bases at J, leaving 6 bases unmatched. CDR1 and CDR2 from the germline V gene are SGHRS and YFSETQ. This CDR3 spans 15 amino acids. Written as DNA, the CDR3 is TGCGCCAGCAGCCCCGGGACAGGGGGCTGGTATGGCTACACCTTC. As protein: CASSPGTGGWYGYTF.

The rearrangement uses TRBV11-3 and TRBJ2-1; TRBD2 aligns across 8 bases. The CDR3 consists of 15 residues. Germline V gives CDR1 SGHNT, CDR2 YENEEA. V shed 3 bases and J 3 bases; nucleotides not matched to a gene: 4. The CDR3 is CASSFGGEIYNEQFF. DNA for the CDR3: TGTGCCAGCAGCTTCGGGGGGGAAATCTACAATGAGCAGTTCTTC.

This chain connects TRBV9 to TRBJ2-7, with 11 bases that match TRBD1. The germline V gene has CDR1 SGDLS and CDR2 YYNGEE. Trimming at V came to 7 bases and at J to 6 bases, leaving 9 bases not matched to a gene. The CDR3 spans 14 residues. The CDR3 loop is CASGPGTGGSEQYF. CDR3 coding DNA: TGTGCCAGCGGCCCCGGGACAGGGGGATCCGAGCAGTACTTC.

This rearrangement joins TRBV23-1 to TRBJ1-2; the D gene is possibly TRBD1 (5 bases). TRBV23-1 is identified as an open reading frame with a role that is uncertain. V lost 8 bases and J 2 bases, leaving 24 bases between the germline ends. The CDR3 is 17 amino acids. The chain's CDR3 is CASRPSRGVSRNYGYTF. CDR3 DNA sequence: TGCGCCAGCCGTCCGAGTCGGGGGGTCTCGCGGAACTATGGCTACACCTTC.

The rearrangement links TRBV9 to TRBJ2-6, with a possible D match to TRBD2 (6 bases). CDR1 is SGDLS and CDR2 is YYNGEE in the germline V gene. The CDR3 is 17 residues long. With 3 bases removed from V and 4 bases from J, the gap between germline ends came to 17 bases. The CDR3 sequence is CASSAARRVLGANVLTF. CDR3 sequence (DNA): TGTGCCAGCAGCGCCGCCCGGAGGGTGCTAGGGGCCAACGTCCTGACTTTC.

This chain connects TRBV4-1 to TRBJ1-5; D is ambiguous. The CDR3 consists of 14 residues. Germline CDR1 MGHRA, CDR2 YSYEKL. Between the trimmed V and J ends, which lost 1 base and 5 bases, there was a span of 9 bases. CDR3 loop: CASSQGHDDQPQHF. Here the CDR3 DNA reads TGCGCCAGCAGCCAAGGACACGACGATCAGCCCCAGCATTTT.

The V call is TRBV9, the J call TRBJ2-1, with D unresolved. V was cut by 1 base and J by 0 bases, with 11 bases left in between. CDR1 and CDR2 from the germline V gene are SGDLS and YYNGEE. The CDR3 length is 16 residues. The CDR3 nucleotides are TGTGCCAGCAGCGTATACGGTTTGAGCTCCTACAATGAGCAGTTCTTC. This encodes CASSVYGLSSYNEQFF.

There are a few counts of this clone. The CDR3 reads CASSQGQAVNYGYTF. CDR3 nucleotide sequence: TGTGCCAGCAGCCAAGGACAGGCAGTTAACTATGGCTACACCTTC. The chain is built from TRBV7-8 and TRBJ1-2, with 7 bases that match TRBD1. V dropped 5 bases and J dropped 1; count of bases not matched to a gene: 7. The CDR3 contains 15 residues. Germline loops: CDR1 SGHVS, CDR2 FQNEAQ.

This clone is labeled as large. The J gene is TRBJ1-1, the V gene TRBV2; 7 nucleotides match TRBD1. Germline CDR1 is SNHLY and CDR2 is FYNNEI. This CDR3 region has 15 residues. V was clipped by 6 bases and J by 0 bases; unmatched bases: 7. CDR3 sequence reads: CASRGQLLMNTEAFF. The CDR3 DNA is TGTGCCAGCAGGGGACAGTTATTGATGAACACTGAAGCTTTCTTT.

V and J are TRBV6-1 and TRBJ1-1; 8 bases map to TRBD1. CDR1 is MNHNS and CDR2 is SASEGT in the germline V gene. With 5 bases clipped from V and 1 base from J, the junction kept 3 bases outside the gene matches. The length of the CDR3 is 14 residues. CDR3 nucleotides: TGTGCCAGCAGTCCGGGACAGGAGAACACTGAAGCTTTCTTT. The encoded protein is CASSPGQENTEAFF.

The chain links TRBV7-8 to TRBJ2-1; 11 nucleotides match TRBD2. The CDR3 is 13 residues long. CDR1 SGHVS and CDR2 FQNEAQ come from the germline V gene. The trim removed 10 bases at V and 8 bases at J, leaving 7 bases unmatched. The DNA of the CDR3 is TGTGCCATCGGTAGCGGGGGGGCAGATGAGCAGTTCTTC. As protein: CAIGSGGADEQFF.

V and J are TRBV19 and TRBJ2-7; TRBD2 might be the D (6 bases). V was cut by 1 base and J by 3 bases, with 7 bases left in between. The CDR3 totals 13 residues. Germline V lookup: CDR1 LNHDA, CDR2 SQIVND (reference sequence). The DNA for the CDR3 is TGTGCCAGTAGTATAGGGAGGGGCTACGAGCAGTACTTC. This encodes CASSIGRGYEQYF.

J is TRBJ1-1 and V is TRBV27; possible D gene TRBD1, 5 bases. The CDR3 covers 11 residues. Germline V gene sequence: CDR1 MNHEY, CDR2 SMNVEV (reference sequence). Trimming stripped 10 bases from V and 7 bases from J, with 13 bases between. This chain's CDR3 is CATEWGGEAFF. In DNA, the CDR3 is TGTGCCACCGAATGGGGGGGTGAAGCTTTCTTT.

The gene calls are TRBV7-8 and TRBJ2-7; tentative D call: TRBD1 (6 bases). Germline V gene lookup returns CDR1 SGHVS and CDR2 FQNEAQ. Trimming shortened V by 1 base and J by 3 bases, and 13 bases separated the two germline ends. CDR3 length: 15 amino acids. This chain's CDR3 is CASSLEQGSYYEQYF. CDR3 in DNA: TGTGCCAGCAGCTTAGAACAGGGCTCCTACTACGAGCAGTACTTC.

This chain connects TRBV7-9 to TRBJ2-1, with TRBD1 identical over 7 bases. The CDR3 is 15 amino acids. J lost 4 bases, V lost 5 bases, and 8 bases had no gene match. From germline, CDR1 is SEHNR and CDR2 FQNEAQ (reference sequence). CDR3 loop: CASSLQGVLYNEQFF. CDR3 nucleotide sequence: TGTGCCAGCAGCCTTCAGGGGGTACTGTACAATGAGCAGTTCTTC. Drawing the rest from reference TRBV7-9 and TRBJ2-1, the complete variable domain is DTGVSQNPRHKITKRGQNVTFRCDPISEHNRLYWYRQTLGQGPEFLTYFQNEAQLEKSRLLSDRFSAERPKGSFSTLEIQRTEQGDSAMYLCASSLQGVLYNEQFFGPGTRLTVL.

A single count supports this clone. This chain links TRBV7-7 with TRBJ2-7; D may be TRBD2 (5 bases). The germline CDR1 and CDR2 sequences are SSHAT and FNYEAQ (reference sequence). The V end was cut by 5 bases, the J end by 0 bases, with 11 bases between. The CDR3 loop spans 14 amino acids. The CDR3 sequence: CASSPRGSSYEQYF. The CDR3 bases are TGTGCCAGCAGCCCACGAGGGAGCTCCTACGAGCAGTACTTC.